The present TCR beta chain was sequenced within a study of early T cells in non-severe SARS-CoV-2 infection. This clonotype was counted a few times. TCRdb reprocessed the 5' RACE reads via MiXCR and lists one record per CDR3 protein. The sample lists under 75,000 distinct CDR3 sequences; approximately 12% were seen once. V was pared by 8 bases and J by 2 bases, with 12 bases between. This CDR3 has 14 amino acids. Per the germline V gene, CDR1 is WSHSY and CDR2 is SAAADI. The origin of this receptor is an adult who was a healthcare worker with PCR-confirmed SARS-CoV-2 infection or an uninfected control (not recorded which). The rearrangement links TRBV10-2 to TRBJ2-2, with a possible D match to TRBD2 (6 bases). Sequencing input: whole blood. The CDR3: CASGPEGNTGELFF. The CDR3 coding sequence is TGCGCCAGCGGTCCGGAGGGTAACACCGGGGAGCTGTTTTTT.